The 23 T cell receptor beta chains below all came from one sample that was sequenced in a study of T cells after yellow fever vaccination. TCRdb used MiXCR to reprocess the 5' RACE reads, holding one entry per CDR3 protein. The sample lists approximately 300,000 distinct CDR3 sequences, roughly 9.4% seen once, with 15% to 20% in the top ten. The source was PBMCs, collected on the day of the first yellow fever vaccination. Every receptor here comes from a man between 18 and 29 years old who received the YFV17D yellow fever vaccine.

The V call is TRBV4-3, the J call TRBJ2-7; TRBD1 agrees at 8 bases. The length of the CDR3 is 15 residues. From germline, CDR1 is LGHNA and CDR2 YSLEER. Germline trimming cut 4 bases from V and 3 bases from J; bases unmatched to any gene: 8. The CDR3: CASSPEGQGGYEQYF. Here the CDR3 DNA reads TGCGCCAGCAGCCCAGAAGGACAGGGCGGCTACGAGCAGTACTTC.

The V gene is TRBV6-2 or TRBV6-3, the J gene TRBJ2-5; D is unclear. The CDR3 runs 16 residues. Germline loops: CDR1 MNHEY, CDR2 SVGEGT. Trimming left V 7 bases short and J 2 bases short, with 20 bases between. The CDR3 DNA reads TGTGCCAGCACCTTTAACCCTGGGCGGCCTCAAGAGACCCAGTACTTC. Encoded protein: CASTFNPGRPQETQYF.

This clonotype was seen at least ten times. The chain recombines TRBV5-1 with TRBJ2-4, with 11 positions matching TRBD2. J gave up 2 bases and V 5 bases, and 6 bases lay outside the gene matches. Germline V lookup: CDR1 SGHRS, CDR2 YFSETQ. The CDR3 is 16 residues long. In nucleotides, the CDR3 is TGCGCCAGCAGGGACGGGACTAGCGGCCCCAAAAACATTCAGTACTTC. This codes for CASRDGTSGPKNIQYF.

This CDR3 reads CASSPAAGYHGELFF. CDR3 coding DNA: TGTGCCAGCAGTCCGGCGGCGGGGTATCACGGGGAGCTGTTTTTT. The chain links TRBV12-3 or TRBV12-4 to TRBJ2-2, with a tentative D call TRBD2 (6 bases). V was shortened by 5 bases and J by 7 bases, with 17 bases between the two germline ends. The CDR3 length is 15 residues.

The V and J genes are TRBV5-1 and TRBJ2-3; D not resolved. Per the germline V gene, CDR1 is SGHRS and CDR2 is YFSETQ. This CDR3 contains 15 residues. Trimming took off 3 bases at V and 3 bases at J, with 14 bases between the two ends. This CDR3 reads CASSSDNRKTDTQYF. Written as DNA, the CDR3 is TGCGCCAGCAGCTCCGACAACCGAAAGACAGATACGCAGTATTTT.

The chain combines TRBV7-2 with TRBJ1-3, with 8 bases matching TRBD1. The CDR3 totals 15 residues. Germline V gene lookup returns CDR1 SGHTA and CDR2 FQGNSA. V trimming: 5 bases; J trimming: 4 bases; junction bases outside the gene matches: 7. The CDR3 DNA is TGTGCCAGCAGCCCCCAGGGGGCTGGGGGAAACACCATATATTTT. Its translation: CASSPQGAGGNTIYF.

This clonotype turned up a few times. CDR3 in DNA: TGTGCCAGCAGTTATCTAGCCTGGACGGGGAATTCACCCCTCCACTTT. It translates to CASSYLAWTGNSPLHF. This chain uses TRBV6-5 with TRBJ1-6; D gene unclear. The V gene's germline CDR1 is MNHEY and CDR2 SVGAGI. The CDR3 totals 16 residues. The V and J ends lost 3 bases and 7 bases respectively, with 16 bases between them.

This clonotype was seen more than once but under ten times. CDR3 DNA: TGTGCCAGCAGTTGGACGGTTGCCACTAATGAAAAACTGTTTTTT. Protein product: CASSWTVATNEKLFF. V gene TRBV12-3 or TRBV12-4 combines with J gene TRBJ1-4; D remains unclear. CDR3 length equals 15 residues. V lost 4 bases to trimming and J lost 2 bases, with 11 bases between them.

The sample holds many counts of this clonotype. The chain links TRBV20-1 to TRBJ2-4; 7 bases agree with TRBD1. The CDR3 contains 14 residues. Germline V CDR1 and CDR2: DFQATT, SNEGSKA (reference sequence). Trimming took 4 bases from V and 1 from J; bases not matched to a gene: 4. CDR3 residues: CSANPTGAKNIQYF. In DNA form, the CDR3 reads TGCAGTGCTAATCCGACAGGGGCCAAAAACATTCAGTACTTC.

The chain is built from TRBV19 and TRBJ1-1, with D possibly matching TRBD1 (6 bases). Trimming shortened V by 5 bases and J by 0 bases, and 16 bases separated the two germline ends. The CDR3 length is 16 residues. The germline gives CDR1 LNHDA, CDR2 SQIVND (reference sequence). DNA of the CDR3: TGTGCCAGTAGTTCTCCGGGCGGGGGCCTGAACACTGAAGCTTTCTTT. As protein: CASSSPGGGLNTEAFF.

This clonotype has a handful of counts. The rearrangement links TRBV19 to TRBJ1-1, with D possibly matching TRBD1 (5 bases). The germline CDR1 and CDR2 sequences are LNHDA and SQIVND (reference sequence). This CDR3 contains 12 residues. Trimming pared 7 bases from V and 4 bases from J, leaving 10 bases between. CDR3 bases: TGTGCCAGTATCTTGGGGGGCACTGAAGCTTTCTTT. Protein product: CASILGGTEAFF.

The chain recombines TRBV4-1 with TRBJ1-2, with D possibly TRBD1 on 5 matching bases. The CDR3 sequence is 14 residues long. Germline CDR1 reads MGHRA; CDR2 reads YSYEKL. Trimming took 1 base from V and 4 from J, leaving 10 bases between them. CDR3 sequence: CASSQGSGPYGYTF. The CDR3 bases are TGCGCCAGCAGCCAAGGCTCAGGGCCCTATGGCTACACCTTC.

This clonotype was detected many times. The chain combines TRBV3-1 with TRBJ1-2; D is unclear. CDR3 length equals 13 residues. Germline CDR1 and CDR2: LGHDT and YNNKEL (reference sequence). Trimming shortened V by 4 bases and J by 8 bases, and 14 bases separated the two germline ends. This CDR3 reads CASSRSEVWGYTF. The CDR3 DNA sequence: TGTGCCAGCAGCCGGTCCGAGGTATGGGGCTACACCTTC.

The V and J genes are TRBV5-1 and TRBJ2-7, with 9 bases lining up with TRBD1. The CDR3 contains 15 residues. The V gene end was trimmed by 3 bases and the J gene end by 6 bases; junction bases not matched to a gene: 10. The germline V gene has CDR1 SGHRS and CDR2 YFSETQ. In DNA form, the CDR3 reads TGCGCCAGCAGCTGGGGACAGGGCCTTCTAGTCGAGCAGTACTTC. This encodes CASSWGQGLLVEQYF.

The rearrangement links TRBV7-8 to TRBJ2-1; D might be TRBD1 (5 bases). V was trimmed by 7 bases and J by 8 bases, leaving 24 bases between them. The germline V gene has CDR1 SGHVS and CDR2 FQNEAQ. The CDR3 is 16 amino acids. For the CDR3, the DNA is TGTGCCAGCACCAGAGCCGGCAGGGTATTGACATATGAGCAGTTCTTC. It translates to CASTRAGRVLTYEQFF.

V usage is TRBV6-5 and J usage is TRBJ1-1; D is possibly TRBD1 (5 bases). The ends were cut back, 2 bases at V and 0 bases at J, with 10 bases in the middle. The germline CDR1 and CDR2 sequences are MNHEY and SVGAGI. The CDR3 is 15 amino acids. CDR3: CASSYGIRVNTEAFF. The CDR3 coding sequence is TGTGCCAGCAGTTACGGGATCAGGGTGAACACTGAAGCTTTCTTT.

The chain couples TRBV12-3 or TRBV12-4 to TRBJ2-7; 12 bases line up with TRBD2. With 1 base clipped from V and 3 bases from J, the junction kept 4 bases outside the gene matches. The CDR3 consists of 16 residues. CDR3 sequence (DNA): TGTGCCAGCAGTTTAGGGAAGACTAGCGGGGGCTACGAGCAGTACTTC. Encoded protein: CASSLGKTSGGYEQYF.

J is TRBJ2-3 and V is TRBV6-1; TRBD2 agrees at 7 bases. The CDR3 length is 13 residues. Per germline, CDR1 MNHNS and CDR2 SASEGT. Losses at the gene ends were 7 bases for V and 2 bases for J; bases not matched to a gene: 3. The CDR3 DNA sequence: TGTGCCAGCAATGGGGGGGACACAGATACGCAGTATTTT. Encoded protein: CASNGGDTDTQYF.

This clonotype was recorded a few times. DNA for the CDR3: TGCGCCAGCAGCTTGGGGGTCTGGCAGGGCACTAATGAAAAACTGTTTTTT. Protein: CASSLGVWQGTNEKLFF. The J gene is TRBJ1-4, the V gene TRBV5-1, with a possible D match to TRBD1 (5 bases). With 0 bases removed from V and 2 bases from J, the gap between germline ends came to 14 bases. The length of the CDR3 is 17 residues. Germline CDR1 reads SGHRS; CDR2 reads YFSETQ.

The chain uses TRBV28 and TRBJ2-2; 9 bases fit TRBD1. The CDR3 loop spans 18 amino acids. The trim removed 5 bases at V and 6 bases at J, leaving 16 bases unmatched. Germline V gene lookup returns CDR1 MDHEN and CDR2 SYDVKM. The CDR3 reads CASSTERRDRDRAGELFF. The CDR3 region has the DNA TGTGCCAGCAGTACTGAGCGCCGGGACAGGGATCGCGCCGGGGAGCTGTTTTTT.

This clonotype has only a few counts. The chain carries TRBV7-3 and TRBJ2-1; 9 bases line up with TRBD2. Trimming cost V 2 bases and J 6 bases; bases outside gene matches: 11. The CDR3 has 17 amino acids. Germline CDR1 is SGHTA and CDR2 is FQGTGA. CDR3 residues: CASSLLAGFGSSNEQFF. The CDR3 DNA sequence: TGTGCCAGCAGCTTACTAGCGGGGTTCGGGTCGAGCAATGAGCAGTTCTTC. The full variable domain, in which reference TRBV7-3 and TRBJ2-1 provide the parts outside the CDR3, is GAGVSQTPSNKVTEKGKYVELRCDPISGHTALYWYRQSLGQGPEFLIYFQGTGAADDSGLPNDRFFAVRPEGSVSTLKIQRTERGDSAVYLCASSLLAGFGSSNEQFFGPGTRLTVL.

The chain joins TRBV5-1 to TRBJ2-4; 8 positions agree with TRBD2. The trim removed 3 bases at V and 7 bases at J, leaving 6 bases unmatched. The CDR3 length is 14 residues. Looked up from germline, CDR1 is SGHRS and CDR2 is YFSETQ. CDR3 region: CASSYPGGGNIQYF. CDR3 nucleotides: TGCGCCAGCAGCTACCCCGGGGGGGGTAACATTCAGTACTTC.

The gene calls are TRBV6-2 or TRBV6-3 and TRBJ1-5; TRBD1 agrees at 9 bases. Germline values: CDR1 MNHEY, CDR2 SVGEGT. After removal of 8 bases from V and 7 bases from J, the junction contained 6 bases not matched to a gene. This CDR3 contains 13 residues. CDR3 in amino acids: CASRGQGHQPQHF. The CDR3 bases are TGTGCCAGCCGGGGACAGGGCCACCAGCCCCAGCATTTT.